Each of the 26 T cell receptor beta chains below was sequenced from the same sample in a study of sequential checkpoint blockade in melanoma. Here immunoSEQ multiplex PCR was the method, and the copy in TCRdb shows in-frame clones only, minus some. The sample lists about 800 clones; around a quarter were seen once. This sample's treatment: randomized to nivolumab then ipilimumab (arm A) or the reverse (arm B). The starting material was tumor tissue (inferred from file names), obtained from a patient given nivolumab and ipilimumab in sequence. Every receptor here comes from a human donor with melanoma.

This clone was counted a few times. This sequence joins TRBV11-3 and TRBJ1-4; TRBD1 aligns across 7 bases. Germline lookup yields CDR1 SGHNT and CDR2 YENEEA. The CDR3 is 18 amino acids. The V gene end was trimmed by 1 base and the J gene end by 8 bases; junction bases not matched to a gene: 16. The CDR3 here is CASSLVPTLRGVGEKLFF. DNA for the CDR3: TGTGCCAGCAGCTTAGTGCCGACCCTCAGGGGGGTAGGCGAAAAACTGTTTTTT.

DNA of the CDR3: TGTGCCAGCTCCCCGCTATGGGGAGTCGGCTACGAGCAGTACTTC. Amino acids: CASSPLWGVGYEQYF. The chain recombines TRBV28 with TRBJ2-7; a possible D gene is TRBD2 (5 bases). Germline lookup yields CDR1 MDHEN and CDR2 SYDVKM. The ends were cut back, 8 bases at V and 3 bases at J, with 20 bases in the middle. The CDR3 extends over 15 amino acids.

A few counts support this clone. The rearrangement uses TRBV6-8 and TRBJ1-1, with D unresolved. The CDR3 extends over 13 amino acids. Germline CDR1 reads MNHGY; CDR2 reads SAAAGT. The germline V and J ends were trimmed by 2 bases and 4 bases, with 8 bases remaining between them. CDR3 protein: CASSYAAFTEAFF. CDR3 nucleotide sequence: TGTGCCAGCAGTTACGCCGCGTTCACTGAAGCTTTCTTT.

The chain uses TRBV18 and TRBJ2-6; 7 bases match TRBD2. The CDR3 length is 15 residues. The germline V gene encodes CDR1 KGHSH and CDR2 LQKENI. Losses at the gene ends were 3 bases for V and 3 bases for J; bases not matched to a gene: 2. This CDR3 reads CASSPRTSGANVLTF. The CDR3 nucleotides are TGTGCCAGCTCACCCCGGACTAGTGGGGCCAACGTCCTGACTTTC.

The V and J genes are TRBV12-5 and TRBJ2-7, with D perhaps assigned TRBD1 or TRBD2 (5 bases each). The germline gives CDR1 LGHNT, CDR2 FRNRAP. This CDR3 has 11 residues. In DNA form, the CDR3 reads TGTGCCAGCGCCATTGGGGGCGAGCAGTACTTC. It codes for CASAIGGEQYF.

The table lists this clone with a few counts. The junction shows a germline mismatch at one end, possibly a read error. This chain links TRBV6-8 with TRBJ1-3, with a tentative D call TRBD1 (6 bases). Germline CDR1 and CDR2: MNHGY and SAAAGT. This CDR3 spans 13 amino acids. CDR3 loop: CAISADRGNTIYF. The CDR3 DNA is TGTGCCATCAGTGCAGACAGGGGAAACACCATATATTTT.

This clone was counted only a few times. This chain links TRBV23-1 with TRBJ2-7, with D perhaps matching TRBD2 (7 bases). TRBV23-1 is assigned to the ORF class and has an uncertain function. The CDR3 totals 17 residues. With 6 bases removed from V and 0 bases from J, the gap between germline ends came to 21 bases. The CDR3 nucleotides read TGCGCCAGCAGCTTGGGGGCAGGGACTATCGGCTCCTACGAGCAGTACTTC. The encoded protein is CASSLGAGTIGSYEQYF.

This clone was seen more than once but under ten times. The V and J genes are TRBV6-1 and TRBJ1-1; 7 positions agree with TRBD1. Germline trimming cut 1 base from V and 8 bases from J; bases unmatched to any gene: 10. Per germline, CDR1 MNHNS and CDR2 SASEGT. CDR3 length: 15 amino acids. In nucleotides, the CDR3 is TGTGCCAGCAGTGAAGAGGGGGCCGGACACTCCGAAGCTTTCTTT. Translating gives CASSEEGAGHSEAFF.

The chain links TRBV29-1 to TRBJ1-2; no clear D gene. CDR1 and CDR2 (germline): SQVTM, ANQGSEA. The CDR3 length is 12 residues. The germline V and J ends were trimmed by 5 bases and 1 base, with 8 bases remaining between them. The CDR3 loop is CSVIAVNYGYTF. CDR3 nucleotides: TGCAGCGTTATCGCAGTTAACTATGGCTACACCTTC.

This clone was found a few times. The rearrangement uses TRBV19 and TRBJ1-1, with D possibly TRBD1 on 6 matching bases. The V gene lost 5 bases and the J gene lost 5 bases, with 21 bases spanning the gap. The CDR3 has 16 amino acids. The germline CDR1 and CDR2 sequences are LNHDA and SQIVND (reference sequence). DNA of the CDR3: TGTGCCAGTAGTCTCCGTGGGCTACAGGGTCGTACTGAAGCTTTCTTT. Translating it yields CASSLRGLQGRTEAFF.

This rearrangement joins TRBV18 to TRBJ2-1; 12 positions match TRBD2. CDR3 size: 16 residues. Germline CDR1 and CDR2: KGHSH and LQKENI. Trimming cost V 3 bases and J 6 bases; bases outside gene matches: 6. The CDR3 DNA reads as TGTGCCAGCTCACCTAACCCTAGCGGGAGGGTCAATGAGCAGTTCTTC. Translated: CASSPNPSGRVNEQFF. The variable domain in full, completed from reference TRBV18 and TRBJ2-1, reads NAGVMQNPRHLVRRRGQEARLRCSPMKGHSHVYWYRQLPEEGLKFMVYLQKENIIDESGMPKERFSAEFPKEGPSILRIQQVVRGDSAAYFCASSPNPSGRVNEQFFGPGTRLTVL.

In DNA, the CDR3 is TGTGCCAGTAGAGCAGGGATTGGCAATCAGCCCCAGCATTTT. Amino acid sequence: CASRAGIGNQPQHF. J is TRBJ1-5 and V is TRBV19, with D possibly being TRBD1 (5 bases). Germline CDR1 is LNHDA and CDR2 is SQIVND (reference sequence). CDR3 length equals 14 residues. The V end lost 6 bases, the J end lost 2 bases, and 11 bases lay between the germline ends.

In this sample, this clone is medium-sized. The genes are TRBV11-3 and TRBJ2-1, with TRBD1 matching over 9 bases. Germline CDR1 SGHNT, CDR2 YENEEA. V lost 8 bases, J lost 5 bases, and 7 bases stayed unmatched. The CDR3 is made up of 14 amino acids. CDR3 DNA: TGTGCCAGCTGGCCGGGACAGGGACACAATGAGCAGTTCTTC. It codes for CASWPGQGHNEQFF.

The rearrangement uses TRBV6-8 and TRBJ1-1; 11 nucleotides match TRBD1. There are 14 residues in the CDR3. After removal of 10 bases from V and 3 bases from J, the junction contained 7 bases not matched to a gene. Germline loops: CDR1 MNHGY, CDR2 SAAAGT. This chain's CDR3 is CAIKKGQGDTEAFF. In DNA, the CDR3 is TGTGCCATCAAGAAGGGACAGGGGGACACTGAAGCTTTCTTT.

This rearrangement joins TRBV5-1 to TRBJ1-6, with 11 bases lining up with TRBD1. Losses at the gene ends were 4 bases for V and 9 bases for J; bases not matched to a gene: 3. The CDR3 has 14 residues. Germline CDR1 and CDR2: SGHRS and YFSETQ. The CDR3 DNA reads TGCGCCAGCAGCCCGGGACAGGGGGGTTCACCCCTCCACTTT. Protein sequence: CASSPGQGGSPLHF. The variable domain in full, with the rest retrieved from reference TRBV5-1 and TRBJ1-6, is KAGVTQTPRYLIKTRGQQVTLSCSPISGHRSVSWYQQTPGQGLQFLFEYFSETQRNKGNFPGRFSGRQFSNSRSEMNVSTLELGDSALYLCASSPGQGGSPLHFGNGTRLTVT.

This clone has only a few counts. This sequence joins TRBV6-8 and TRBJ1-1; D is unresolved. Germline values: CDR1 MNHGY, CDR2 SAAAGT. V was pared by 6 bases and J by 2 bases, with 10 bases between. This CDR3 comprises 13 residues. CDR3 region: CASSLRENTEAFF. In nucleotides, the CDR3 is TGTGCCAGCAGCCTGAGGGAAAACACTGAAGCTTTCTTT.

This clone is labeled as medium-sized. DNA of the CDR3: TGTGCCAGCAGTTACGAGCCAGGGTACTATGGCTACACCTTC. Translation gives CASSYEPGYYGYTF. The chain couples TRBV6-8 to TRBJ1-2; the D gene is possibly TRBD1 (5 bases). The CDR3 is made up of 14 amino acids. The germline V and J ends were trimmed by 2 bases and 3 bases, with 10 bases remaining between them. From germline, CDR1 is MNHGY and CDR2 SAAAGT.

This chain uses TRBV19 with TRBJ2-1; D is uncertain. The CDR3 length is 14 residues. The ends were cut back, 0 bases at V and 7 bases at J, with 10 bases in the middle. Germline V gives CDR1 LNHDA, CDR2 SQIVND (reference sequence). CDR3 sequence: CASSIEGNLNEQFF. Here the CDR3 DNA reads TGTGCCAGTAGTATAGAAGGCAATCTAAATGAGCAGTTCTTC.

This chain joins TRBV5-1 and TRBJ2-7; 8 bases map to TRBD1. This CDR3 has 15 amino acids. Per the germline V gene, CDR1 is SGHRS and CDR2 is YFSETQ. V was clipped by 5 bases and J by 5 bases; unmatched bases: 12. CDR3 loop: CASRDLGTGSHEQYF. The CDR3 DNA follows: TGCGCCAGCAGAGATCTCGGGACAGGAAGCCACGAGCAGTACTTC.

This clone turned up a few times. The J gene is TRBJ1-5, the V gene TRBV6-8; TRBD1 aligns across 12 bases. The CDR3 runs 17 residues. With 6 bases clipped from V and 7 bases from J, the junction kept 13 bases outside the gene matches. The germline V gene encodes CDR1 MNHGY and CDR2 SAAAGT. CDR3 coding DNA: TGTGCCAGCAGGTCATTAAGAGCCGGGACAGGGGGCCAGCCCCAGCATTTT. It translates to CASRSLRAGTGGQPQHF.

This clone ranks as medium-sized. The chain recombines TRBV11-3 with TRBJ1-1; the match to TRBD1 covers 9 bases. The junction had 8 bases not matched to a gene; V was cut back by 5 bases and J by 4 bases. CDR1 is SGHNT and CDR2 is YENEEA in the germline V gene. The CDR3 is 15 amino acids. CDR3 region: CASSATGGGGTEAFF. The CDR3, as DNA: TGTGCCAGCAGCGCTACAGGGGGCGGGGGCACTGAAGCTTTCTTT.

The V and J genes are TRBV9 and TRBJ2-3; D call uncertain. The CDR3 has 15 amino acids. V was cut by 0 bases and J by 6 bases, with 14 bases left in between. Germline V lookup: CDR1 SGDLS, CDR2 YYNGEE. In nucleotides, the CDR3 is TGTGCCAGCAGCGTAGCTCAGAGATTCATGGATACGCAGTATTTT. Its translation is CASSVAQRFMDTQYF.

This chain joins TRBV6-7 and TRBJ1-1; 8 bases are shared with TRBD1. TRBV6-7 is recorded as an ORF, its role being uncertain. There are 12 residues in the CDR3. The V gene end was trimmed by 5 bases and the J gene end by 10 bases; junction bases not matched to a gene: 6. The CDR3 region has the DNA TGTGCCAGCAGTCGCGGACAGGGAGGAGCTTTCTTT. It codes for CASSRGQGGAFF.

The chain carries TRBV5-1 and TRBJ2-7; TRBD1 agrees at 8 bases. The V and J ends lost 1 base and 3 bases, in that order; junction bases with no gene match: 6. The CDR3 covers 15 residues. Germline lookup yields CDR1 SGHRS and CDR2 YFSETQ. CDR3: CASSLPSDRVYEQYF. DNA of the CDR3: TGCGCCAGCAGCTTGCCCTCGGACAGGGTCTACGAGCAGTACTTC.

Only a few counts were recorded for this clone. V gene TRBV6-8 combines with J gene TRBJ2-7; tentatively, D is TRBD1 (6 bases). Germline CDR1 MNHGY, CDR2 SAAAGT. Trimming removed 10 bases from V and 0 bases from J, with 13 bases in between. This CDR3 is built from 13 residues. The DNA for the CDR3 is TGTGCCACGACCGGGACACCCTCCTACGAGCAGTACTTC. It encodes CATTGTPSYEQYF.

V usage is TRBV11-3 and J usage is TRBJ2-3; D may correspond to TRBD1 or TRBD2 (7 bases each). Germline lookup yields CDR1 SGHNT and CDR2 YENEEA. CDR3 length: 14 amino acids. Trimming shortened V by 5 bases and J by 4 bases, and 13 bases separated the two germline ends. CDR3 DNA: TGTGCCAGCAGCCTGACAGGGAGGGCAGATACGCAGTATTTT. Protein product: CASSLTGRADTQYF.